The rows below give T cell receptor beta chains drawn from one sample of a study of T cell repertoires in cytomegalovirus infection. TCRdb fed the reads into MiXCR, producing one record per CDR3 protein. The sample includes fewer than 550,000 distinct CDR3 sequences, 16% of them seen just once. Sequenced: CD8+ T cells from PBMCs. These TCRs come from a human donor in good health (CMV status not recorded). Some clones in this sample may be carry-over from other donors' samples. The CDR3 runs from the conserved cysteine through the conserved F or W. The D gene is left open where the match is weak. Clone size is given for some rows only: seen once, a few or many times, or a class if the clone is expanded.

v_call,d_call,j_call,clone_size,cdr3_aa,cdr3_nt
TRBV2,TRBD1,TRBJ1-6,many,CASRIGQGTNSPLHF,TGTGCCAGCAGGATAGGACAGGGAACGAATTCACCCCTCCACTTT
TRBV5-4,TRBD1,TRBJ2-3,NA,CASSPAVGTGVSTDTQYF,TGTGCCAGCAGCCCCGCCGTCGGGACAGGGGTGAGCACAGATACGCAGTATTTT
TRBV10-3,TRBD1,TRBJ2-7,many,CAISESIQGAYEQYF,TGTGCCATCAGTGAGTCCATACAGGGGGCCTACGAGCAGTACTTC
TRBV5-5,NA,TRBJ1-1,many,CASSSGATEAFF,TGTGCCAGCAGCTCGGGGGCCACTGAAGCTTTCTTT
TRBV12-3/TRBV12-4,NA,TRBJ2-4,NA,CASSGLYREAKNIQYF,TGTGCAAGCAGTGGGCTGTACAGGGAGGCCAAAAACATTCAGTACTTC
TRBV19,NA,TRBJ2-1,few,CASSIDRRGYNEQFF,TGTGCCAGTAGTATAGATCGTAGGGGCTACAATGAGCAGTTCTTC
TRBV6-5,TRBD2,TRBJ2-3,NA,CASRAGVGDTQYF,TGTGCCAGCAGGGCGGGGGTTGGGGATACGCAGTATTTT
TRBV7-9,TRBD2,TRBJ2-1,many,CASSPSGRAANEQFF,TGTGCCAGCAGCCCGAGCGGGAGGGCCGCCAATGAGCAGTTCTTC
TRBV6-8,TRBD2,TRBJ2-1,NA,CASSYVREGLYNEQFF,TGTGCCAGCAGTTACGTGCGGGAGGGTCTCTACAATGAGCAGTTCTTC
TRBV24-1,NA,TRBJ1-5,few,CATAGDPNQPQHF,TGTGCCACCGCAGGGGACCCGAATCAGCCCCAGCATTTT
TRBV4-1,TRBD1,TRBJ2-6,NA,CASSQGLRQGASGANVLTF,TGCGCCAGCAGCCAAGGTTTGAGGCAGGGGGCCTCTGGGGCCAACGTCCTGACTTTC
TRBV19,NA,TRBJ2-1,NA,CASSIGSAFDEQFF,TGTGCCAGTAGTATAGGCTCAGCGTTCGATGAGCAGTTCTTC
TRBV2,NA,TRBJ2-5,NA,CASKGKPQYF,TGTGCCAGCAAGGGAAAGCCCCAGTACTTC
TRBV7-9,NA,TRBJ1-5,many,CASSFSGGSQPQHF,TGTGCCAGCAGCTTTAGCGGAGGTAGTCAGCCCCAGCATTTT
TRBV19,NA,TRBJ2-1,NA,CASISESEFGNEQFF,TGTGCCAGTATTTCAGAGTCTGAGTTCGGCAATGAGCAGTTCTTC
TRBV6-8,NA,TRBJ1-1,NA,CASRYSRQDLWGDVEAFF,TGTGCCAGCCGTTACTCGAGGCAGGACTTATGGGGTGATGTGGAAGCTTTCTTT
TRBV7-9,NA,TRBJ1-1,many,CASSPEGLGNTEAFF,TGTGCCAGCAGCCCCGAGGGGTTGGGGAACACTGAAGCTTTCTTT
TRBV28,NA,TRBJ1-1,many,CASSLYQAAFF,TGTGCCAGCAGTTTATACCAAGCTGCTTTCTTT
TRBV7-6,NA,TRBJ1-3,many,CASSSSYGAGNTIYF,TGTGCCAGCAGCTCATCATATGGGGCTGGAAACACCATATATTTT
TRBV6-6,TRBD1,TRBJ2-7,many,CASSYGGTGGYEQYF,TGTGCCAGCAGTTACGGGGGGACAGGGGGCTACGAGCAGTACTTC
TRBV7-9,NA,TRBJ1-3,many,CASKVGGASGNTIYF,TGTGCCAGCAAGGTCGGGGGGGCATCTGGAAACACCATATATTTT
TRBV27,TRBD1,TRBJ2-7,NA,CASSPSTGMKTYEQYF,TGTGCCAGCAGTCCCTCGACAGGGATGAAGACCTACGAGCAGTACTTC
TRBV11-2,NA,TRBJ2-5,NA,CASSLVGRNLQETQYF,TGTGCCAGCAGCTTAGTAGGGCGAAACTTACAAGAGACCCAGTACTTC
TRBV15,NA,TRBJ2-2,many,CATRDFGGGAQPITNTGELFF,TGTGCCACCAGGGACTTCGGTGGGGGTGCGCAGCCCATAACGAACACCGGGGAGCTGTTTTTT
TRBV7-6,NA,TRBJ1-1,many,CASSLLPSGRASTEAFF,TGTGCCAGCAGCCTCCTGCCGTCAGGGCGGGCGAGCACTGAAGCTTTCTTT
TRBV9,NA,TRBJ2-7,few,CASSVAPGANDEQYF,TGTGCCAGCAGCGTAGCTCCGGGGGCGAACGACGAGCAGTACTTC
TRBV11-2,NA,TRBJ2-7,many,CASSSSSVGDYEQYF,TGTGCCAGCAGCTCCTCTAGCGTAGGAGACTACGAGCAGTACTTC
TRBV13,NA,TRBJ2-1,NA,CASSQPDRYREQFF,TGTGCCAGCAGCCAACCAGACAGGTACCGAGAGCAGTTCTTC
TRBV12-3/TRBV12-4,NA,TRBJ2-2,NA,CASSRDSFAGELFF,TGTGCCAGCAGTAGAGACAGTTTCGCCGGGGAGCTGTTTTTT
TRBV27,NA,TRBJ1-1,many,CASSLLGTNTEAFF,TGTGCCAGCAGTTTACTAGGGACGAACACTGAAGCTTTCTTT
TRBV10-3,NA,TRBJ2-3,many,CAISESASSSTDTQYF,TGTGCCATCAGTGAGTCAGCGTCCTCTAGCACAGATACGCAGTATTTT
TRBV24-1,NA,TRBJ2-1,few,CATSDNEQFF,TGTGCCACCAGTGACAATGAGCAGTTCTTC
TRBV9,NA,TRBJ2-4,NA,CASSSNARAENIQYF,TGTGCCAGCAGCTCAAACGCCAGGGCGGAAAACATTCAGTACTTC
TRBV13,NA,TRBJ2-1,few,CASSVATGTDLYNEQFF,TGTGCCAGCAGCGTGGCCACCGGGACGGACCTTTACAATGAGCAGTTCTTC
TRBV5-1,TRBD1,TRBJ1-2,few,CASSLEGDSYGYTF,TGCGCCAGCAGCTTGGAAGGGGACAGCTATGGCTACACCTTC
TRBV7-9,TRBD1,TRBJ2-7,many,CASSLGTGLSEQYF,TGTGCCAGCAGCTTGGGGACAGGGCTGTCCGAGCAGTACTTC
TRBV2,TRBD1,TRBJ2-7,many,CASSKGTGVTYEQYF,TGTGCCAGCAGTAAGGGGACAGGGGTAACCTACGAGCAGTACTTC
TRBV14,NA,TRBJ2-3,few,CASSQDQVYRADTQYF,TGTGCCAGCAGCCAAGATCAGGTCTACCGGGCAGATACGCAGTATTTT
TRBV6-5,NA,TRBJ1-2,NA,CASSYSLGSAGGYTF,TGTGCCAGCAGTTACTCGTTGGGTTCAGCAGGGGGCTACACCTTC
TRBV23-1,NA,TRBJ2-7,NA,CASSQPNGQTDYEQYF,TGCGCCAGCAGTCAACCTAACGGACAGACCGACTACGAGCAGTACTTC
TRBV3-1,TRBD2,TRBJ2-7,NA,CASSQFGLAGGQTYEQYF,TGTGCCAGCAGCCAATTCGGGCTAGCGGGGGGGCAGACCTACGAGCAGTACTTC
TRBV7-8,NA,TRBJ2-3,many,CASSLGLGDPSGDTQYF,TGTGCCAGCAGCTTAGGGCTAGGGGACCCCTCCGGAGATACGCAGTATTTT
TRBV5-5,TRBD1,TRBJ2-1,NA,CASSGQGGPDEQFF,TGTGCCAGCAGCGGACAGGGGGGCCCGGATGAGCAGTTCTTC
TRBV7-9,TRBD2,TRBJ2-7,many,CASSAPLSSGRNEQYF,TGTGCCAGCAGCGCGCCCCTTTCTAGCGGGAGAAACGAGCAGTACTTC
TRBV19,TRBD1,TRBJ2-7,few,CASSAWDSAYEQYF,TGTGCCAGTAGTGCTTGGGACAGCGCCTACGAGCAGTACTTC
TRBV7-7,NA,TRBJ2-7,NA,CASSPAGFTDEQYF,TGTGCTAGCAGCCCCGCGGGATTCACGGACGAGCAGTACTTC
TRBV4-1,TRBD2,TRBJ2-7,NA,CASSQTQLAGDYEQYF,TGCGCCAGCAGCCAAACACAACTAGCGGGAGACTACGAGCAGTACTTC
TRBV12-3/TRBV12-4,NA,TRBJ1-4,many,CASSLSGNDDEKLFF,TGTGCCAGCAGTTTATCCGGGAACGACGATGAAAAACTGTTTTTT
TRBV4-1,NA,TRBJ2-1,many,CASSLGASGSYNEQFF,TGCGCCAGCAGCCTGGGGGCTAGCGGATCCTACAATGAGCAGTTCTTC
TRBV5-6,TRBD2,TRBJ2-1,NA,CASTSGGPYNEQFF,TGTGCCAGCACCTCGGGAGGGCCCTACAATGAGCAGTTCTTC
TRBV7-9,TRBD2,TRBJ2-7,many,CASSLPPAREASYEQYF,TGTGCCAGCAGCTTACCCCCAGCCCGGGAGGCCTCCTACGAGCAGTACTTC
TRBV14,NA,TRBJ2-2,NA,CASSQVMGQNTGELIF,TGTGCCAGCAGCCAAGTGATGGGACAAAACACCGGGGAGCTGATTTTT